The T cell receptor beta chain described here comes from a study of cytomegalovirus exposure and HLA in healthy donors. This CDR3 has 13 residues. Germline V CDR1 and CDR2: MNHNS, SASEGT. The V and J ends lost 8 bases and 11 bases respectively, with 19 bases between them. This clone is a singleton in its sample. The PCR made use of 60 Vbeta and 13 Jbeta primers. Clones were sequenced by immunoSEQ multiplex PCR, and TCRdb holds only the in-frame ones, with some missing. This table has about 100,000 clones, approximately 68% appearing once. The clonotype comes from a woman aged 18-29 years in good health and CMV-seropositive. This chain uses TRBV6-1 with TRBJ1-5, with a weak D call TRBD1 (6 bases). Sequenced: PBMCs. The CDR3 sequence is CASQPGGEGAQHF. Written as DNA, the CDR3 is TGTGCCAGCCAGCCTGGAGGGGAGGGGGCCCAGCATTTT.